This record concerns one T cell receptor (beta chain) sequence. The target antigen is unknown. This record comes from a study of cytomegalovirus exposure and HLA in healthy donors. General study points: A later analysis reportedly found fewer N-insertions in an Asian-associated ancestry cluster than the approximately 660-donor mean.

The PCR contained 60 Vbeta and 13 Jbeta primers. The assay was immunoSEQ multiplex PCR, and TCRdb's table has in-frame clones only and misses some. The sample holds 100,000 to 150,000 clones, about 82% seen once. Sequences were obtained from PBMCs. The clonotype originates from a boy between 10 and 17 years old in good health and CMV-seronegative.

CDR3 amino acids: CACPRGNLAPSTGELFF. CDR3 sequence (DNA): TGTGCCTGCCCTCGGGGGAATTTAGCACCGAGCACCGGGGAGCTGTTTTTT. The rearrangement links TRBV30 to TRBJ2-2; D perhaps matches TRBD2 (6 bases). V was pared by 6 bases and J by 4 bases, with 24 bases between. Germline loops: CDR1 GTSNPN, CDR2 SVGIG (reference sequence). The CDR3 extends over 17 amino acids.